This TCR beta chain was sequenced in a study of CD8+CD57+ T cells in acquired aplastic anemia. Across the whole study: DNA recovered from sorted CD4+ and CD8+ cells had a mean of about 3.5 ug. Study findings and constraints: With respect to CD8+ Simpson's diversity, patients and controls did not differ significantly. About 30 was the count of CD8+ CDR3 sequences that patients shared with controls.

All sequencing subjects had displayed CD8+CD57+ cell expansion on flow cytometry. Sampling of blood occurred while the patients had still received no therapy. This clonotype appeared many times. Antigen: not known. The V and J ends lost 6 bases and 7 bases respectively, with 9 bases between them. Germline V gene lookup returns CDR1 SGHVS and CDR2 FQNEAQ. This CDR3 is 11 amino acids long. CDR3 and TCR beta VDJ profiling relied on genomic DNA as the template. TCRdb re-analysed the reads in MiXCR, keeping a single row per CDR3 protein. The data hold some 140,000 distinct CDR3 sequences, with about 50% observed a single time.

V usage is TRBV7-8 and J usage is TRBJ1-2; perhaps TRBD1 as D (6 bases). The receptor was derived from a human donor with aplastic anemia. Sequencing was done on a sample of sorted CD4+, CD8+, or CD8+CD57+ T cells (not recorded which) from PBMCs. CDR3 residues: CASRAGVGYTF. CDR3 DNA: TGTGCCAGCAGGGCAGGGGTTGGCTACACCTTC.